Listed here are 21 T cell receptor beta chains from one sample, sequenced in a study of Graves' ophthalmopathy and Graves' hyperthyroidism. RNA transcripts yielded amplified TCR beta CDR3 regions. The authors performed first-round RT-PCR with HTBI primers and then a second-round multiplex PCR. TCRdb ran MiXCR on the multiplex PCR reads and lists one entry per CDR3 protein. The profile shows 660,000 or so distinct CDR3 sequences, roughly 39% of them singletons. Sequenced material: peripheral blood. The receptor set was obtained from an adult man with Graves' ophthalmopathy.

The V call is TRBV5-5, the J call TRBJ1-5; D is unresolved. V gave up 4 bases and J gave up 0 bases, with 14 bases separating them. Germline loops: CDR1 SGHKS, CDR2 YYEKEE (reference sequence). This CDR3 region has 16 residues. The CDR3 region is CASSRLASDSNQPQHF. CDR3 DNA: TGTGCCAGCAGCCGCCTGGCTAGTGATAGCAATCAGCCCCAGCATTTT. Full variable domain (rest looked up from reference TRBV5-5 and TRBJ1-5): DAGVTQSPTHLIKTRGQQVTLRCSPISGHKSVSWYQQVLGQGPQFIFQYYEKEERGRGNFPDRFSARQFPNYSSELNVNALLLGDSALYLCASSRLASDSNQPQHFGDGTRLSIL.

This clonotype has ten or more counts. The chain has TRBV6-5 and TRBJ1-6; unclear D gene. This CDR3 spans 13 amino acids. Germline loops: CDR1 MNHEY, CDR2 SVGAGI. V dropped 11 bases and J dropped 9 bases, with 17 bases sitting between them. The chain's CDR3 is CACQMDLGSPLHF. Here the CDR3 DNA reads TGTGCCTGCCAAATGGACCTCGGTTCACCCCTCCACTTT.

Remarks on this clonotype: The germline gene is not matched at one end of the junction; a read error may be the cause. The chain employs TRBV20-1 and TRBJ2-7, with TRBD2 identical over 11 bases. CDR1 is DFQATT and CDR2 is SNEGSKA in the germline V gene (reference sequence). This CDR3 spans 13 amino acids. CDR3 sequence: CSARGLAEYERYF. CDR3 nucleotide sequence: TGCAGTGCTAGGGGACTAGCGGAGTACGAGCGGTACTTC.

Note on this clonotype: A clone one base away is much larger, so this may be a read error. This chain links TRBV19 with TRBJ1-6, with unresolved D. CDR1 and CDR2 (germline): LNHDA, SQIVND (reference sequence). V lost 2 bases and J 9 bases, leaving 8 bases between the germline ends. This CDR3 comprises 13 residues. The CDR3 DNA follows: TGTGCCAGTAGTATAAGGGCCTCTTCACCCCTCCACTTT. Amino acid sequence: CASSIRASSPLHF. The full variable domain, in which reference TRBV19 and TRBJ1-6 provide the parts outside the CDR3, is DGGITQSPKYLFRKEGQNVTLSCEQNLNHDAMYWYRQDPGQGLRLIYYSQIVNDFQKGDIAEGYSVSREKKESFPLTVTSAQKNPTAFYLCASSIRASSPLHFGNGTRLTVT.

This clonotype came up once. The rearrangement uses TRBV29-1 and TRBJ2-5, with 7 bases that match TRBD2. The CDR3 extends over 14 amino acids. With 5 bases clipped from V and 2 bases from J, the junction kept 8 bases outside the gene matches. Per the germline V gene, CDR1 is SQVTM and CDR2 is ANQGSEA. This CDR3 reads CSVKGDGGQETQYF. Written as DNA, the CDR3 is TGCAGCGTTAAAGGGGACGGGGGGCAAGAGACCCAGTACTTC.

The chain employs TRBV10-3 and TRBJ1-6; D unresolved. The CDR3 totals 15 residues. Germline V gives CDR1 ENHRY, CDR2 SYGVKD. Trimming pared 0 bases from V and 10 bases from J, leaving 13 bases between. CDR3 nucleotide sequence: TGTGCCATCAGTGAGTCGGGTCCGGGGAGCTCACCCCTCCACTTT. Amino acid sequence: CAISESGPGSSPLHF.

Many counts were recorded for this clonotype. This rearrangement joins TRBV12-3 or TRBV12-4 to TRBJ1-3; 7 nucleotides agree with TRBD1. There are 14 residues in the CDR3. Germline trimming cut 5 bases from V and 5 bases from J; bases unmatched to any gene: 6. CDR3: CASSKTGIRNTIYF. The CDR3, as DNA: TGTGCCAGCAGTAAGACAGGGATCCGAAACACCATATATTTT.

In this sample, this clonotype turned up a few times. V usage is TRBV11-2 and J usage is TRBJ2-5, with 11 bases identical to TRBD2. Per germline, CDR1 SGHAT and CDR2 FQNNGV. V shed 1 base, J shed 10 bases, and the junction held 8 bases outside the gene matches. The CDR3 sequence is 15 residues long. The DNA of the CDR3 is TGTGCCAGCAGCTTAGGTCTAGCGGGGGGAGGGGACCAGTACTTC. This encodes CASSLGLAGGGDQYF.

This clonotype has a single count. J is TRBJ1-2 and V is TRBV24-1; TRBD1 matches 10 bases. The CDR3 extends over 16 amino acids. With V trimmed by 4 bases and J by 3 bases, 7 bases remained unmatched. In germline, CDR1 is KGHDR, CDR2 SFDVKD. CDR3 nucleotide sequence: TGTGCCACCAGTGACCGGGACAGGGGCGCGCACTATGGCTACACCTTC. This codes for CATSDRDRGAHYGYTF.

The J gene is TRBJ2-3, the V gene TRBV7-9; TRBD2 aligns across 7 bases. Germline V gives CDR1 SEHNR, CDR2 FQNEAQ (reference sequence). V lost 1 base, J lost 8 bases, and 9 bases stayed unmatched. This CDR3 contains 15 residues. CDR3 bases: TGTGCCAGCAGCTTAGGAGGGCGGGAGAGCGGTACGCAGTATTTT. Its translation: CASSLGGRESGTQYF.

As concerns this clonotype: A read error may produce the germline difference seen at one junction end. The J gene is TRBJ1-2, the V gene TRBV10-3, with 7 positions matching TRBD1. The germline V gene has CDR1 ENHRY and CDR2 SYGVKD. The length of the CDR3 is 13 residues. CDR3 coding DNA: TGTGCCAGCAGTGAGAACAGGGGTTATGGCTACACCTTC. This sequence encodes CASSENRGYGYTF.

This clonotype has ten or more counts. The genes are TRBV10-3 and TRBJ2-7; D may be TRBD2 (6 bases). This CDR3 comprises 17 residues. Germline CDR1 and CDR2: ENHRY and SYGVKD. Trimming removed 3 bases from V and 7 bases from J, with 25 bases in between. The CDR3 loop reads CAISDYAGRRLGWEQYF. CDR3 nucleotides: TGTGCCATCAGTGATTATGCGGGGCGCCGGCTGGGGTGGGAGCAGTACTTC.

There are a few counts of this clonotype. CDR3 DNA: TGCGCCAGCAGCCAAGCCGCAGGCAGCTATGGCTACACCTTC. This gives the protein CASSQAAGSYGYTF. The chain combines TRBV5-1 with TRBJ1-2; no definite D call. Per germline, CDR1 SGHRS and CDR2 YFSETQ. The CDR3 is 14 amino acids. The V end lost 4 bases, the J end lost 4 bases, and 14 bases lay between the germline ends.

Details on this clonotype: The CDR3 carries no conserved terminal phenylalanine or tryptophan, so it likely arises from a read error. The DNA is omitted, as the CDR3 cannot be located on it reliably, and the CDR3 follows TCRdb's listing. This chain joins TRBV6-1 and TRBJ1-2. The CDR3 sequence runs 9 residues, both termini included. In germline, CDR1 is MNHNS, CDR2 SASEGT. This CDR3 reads CASSEAPSI.

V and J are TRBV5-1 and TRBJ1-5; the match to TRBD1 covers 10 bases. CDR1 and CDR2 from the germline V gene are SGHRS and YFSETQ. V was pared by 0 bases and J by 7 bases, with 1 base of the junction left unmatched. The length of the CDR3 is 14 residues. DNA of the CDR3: TGCGCCAGCAGCTTGGGGGACAGGGGACAGCCCCAGCATTTT. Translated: CASSLGDRGQPQHF.

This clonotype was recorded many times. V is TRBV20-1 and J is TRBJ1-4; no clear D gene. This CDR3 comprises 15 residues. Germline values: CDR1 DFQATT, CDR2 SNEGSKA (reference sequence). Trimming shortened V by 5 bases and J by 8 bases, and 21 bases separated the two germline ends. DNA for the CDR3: TGCAGTGCTCTGACACACACGGAATGGTACGAAAAACTGTTTTTT. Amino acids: CSALTHTEWYEKLFF.

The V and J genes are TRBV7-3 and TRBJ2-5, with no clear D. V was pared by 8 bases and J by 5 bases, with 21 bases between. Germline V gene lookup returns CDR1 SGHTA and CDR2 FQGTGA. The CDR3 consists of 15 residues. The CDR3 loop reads CASQSNVGPDETQYF. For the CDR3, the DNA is TGTGCCAGCCAATCGAACGTCGGGCCAGATGAGACCCAGTACTTC.

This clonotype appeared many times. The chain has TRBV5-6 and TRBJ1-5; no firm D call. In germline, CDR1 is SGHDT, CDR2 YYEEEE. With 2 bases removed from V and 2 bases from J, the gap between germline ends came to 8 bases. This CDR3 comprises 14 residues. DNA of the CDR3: TGTGCCAGCAGCTTCGGGGTGGGCAATCAGCCCCAGCATTTT. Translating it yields CASSFGVGNQPQHF. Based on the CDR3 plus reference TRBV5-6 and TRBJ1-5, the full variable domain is DAGVTQSPTHLIKTRGQQVTLRCSPKSGHDTVSWYQQALGQGPQFIFQYYEEEERQRGNFPDRFSGHQFPNYSSELNVNALLLGDSALYLCASSFGVGNQPQHFGDGTRLSIL.

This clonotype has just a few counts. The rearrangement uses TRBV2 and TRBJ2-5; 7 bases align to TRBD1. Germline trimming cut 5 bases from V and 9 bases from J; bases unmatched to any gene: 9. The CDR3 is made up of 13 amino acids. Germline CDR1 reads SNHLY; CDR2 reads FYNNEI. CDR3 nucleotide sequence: TGTGCCAGCAGTTATACAGGGGTAAGGGCCCAGTACTTC. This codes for CASSYTGVRAQYF.

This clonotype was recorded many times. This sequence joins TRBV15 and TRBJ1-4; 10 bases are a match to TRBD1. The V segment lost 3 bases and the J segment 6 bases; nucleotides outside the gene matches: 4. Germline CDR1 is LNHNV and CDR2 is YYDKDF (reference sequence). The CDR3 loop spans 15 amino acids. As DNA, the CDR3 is TGTGCCACCAGCAGGATCGGGACAGGGGATGAAAAACTGTTTTTT. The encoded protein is CATSRIGTGDEKLFF.

The CDR3 region is CASSQGRSNEQFF. Here the CDR3 DNA reads TGTGCCAGCAGCCAAGGACGATCCAATGAGCAGTTCTTC. This chain joins TRBV14 and TRBJ2-1; D ambiguous. V lost 1 base and J lost 6, with 7 bases in between. CDR3 size: 13 residues. Germline V gene sequence: CDR1 SGHDN, CDR2 FVKESK. The complete variable domain, with remaining parts taken from reference TRBV14 and TRBJ2-1, reads EAGVTQFPSHSVIEKGQTVTLRCDPISGHDNLYWYRRVMGKEIKFLLHFVKESKQDESGMPNNRFLAERTGGTYSTLKVQPAELEDSGVYFCASSQGRSNEQFFGPGTRLTVL.